This passage covers 22 T cell receptor beta chains from one sample sequenced in a study of blood T cell repertoires in COVID-19. The method was immunoSEQ multiplex PCR; TCRdb's version includes in-frame clones alone and lacks a portion of them. This sample yields around 52,000 clones, of which 82% are seen a single time; 8.2% belongs to the top ten. Sequencing input: peripheral blood. The source of these receptors is an elderly woman with acute or convalescent COVID-19.

V is TRBV6-6 and J is TRBJ2-2; 12 nucleotides agree with TRBD2. With 6 bases clipped from V and 15 bases from J, the junction kept 8 bases outside the gene matches. The CDR3 consists of 13 residues. From germline, CDR1 is MNHNY and CDR2 SVGAGI (reference sequence). The CDR3 nucleotides are TGTGCCAGCAGCCGGCCGACTAGCGGGAGCGTGTTTTTT. Its translation: CASSRPTSGSVFF.

J is TRBJ1-1 and V is TRBV19; 7 nucleotides line up with TRBD1. This CDR3 is built from 13 residues. CDR1 is LNHDA and CDR2 is SQIVND in the germline V gene (reference sequence). Trimming cost V 5 bases and J 7 bases; bases outside gene matches: 7. The CDR3: CASSRTGTVEAFF. CDR3 nucleotide sequence: TGTGCCAGTAGTCGTACCGGGACAGTTGAAGCTTTCTTT.

This clone was recorded once. V gene TRBV30 combines with J gene TRBJ2-3; 7 bases are shared with TRBD1. V gave up 0 bases and J gave up 1 base; unmatched junction bases: 4. The CDR3 extends over 15 amino acids. Germline V gene lookup returns CDR1 GTSNPN and CDR2 SVGIG (reference sequence). As DNA, the CDR3 is TGTGCCTGGAGTGTAAGGACAGGTGGCACAGATACGCAGTATTTT. Protein product: CAWSVRTGGTDTQYF.

The V gene is TRBV18, the J gene TRBJ1-1; D not certain. Trimming removed 5 bases at V and 1 base at J, with 8 bases between. CDR3 length: 13 amino acids. Looked up from germline, CDR1 is KGHSH and CDR2 is LQKENI. The chain's CDR3 is CASSEGKNTEAFF. DNA for the CDR3: TGTGCCAGCTCAGAGGGCAAGAACACTGAAGCTTTCTTT.

The chain couples TRBV2 to TRBJ2-1; D is possibly TRBD2 (5 bases). With 1 base removed from V and 2 bases from J, the gap between germline ends came to 9 bases. This CDR3 contains 15 residues. The germline V gene encodes CDR1 SNHLY and CDR2 FYNNEI. The CDR3 coding sequence is TGTGCCAGCAGTGAAGTGGCGGGTCCCTACAATGAGCAGTTCTTC. It yields the protein CASSEVAGPYNEQFF. The whole variable domain, filled in from reference TRBV2 and TRBJ2-1, reads EPEVTQTPSHQVTQMGQEVILRCVPISNHLYFYWYRQILGQKVEFLVSFYNNEISEKSEIFDDQFSVERPDGSNFTLKIRSTKLEDSAMYFCASSEVAGPYNEQFFGPGTRLTVL.

This chain links TRBV9 with TRBJ2-3; D perhaps matches TRBD2 (6 bases). The germline V gene has CDR1 SGDLS and CDR2 YYNGEE. V lost 0 bases to trimming and J lost 4 bases, with 15 bases between them. There are 16 residues in the CDR3. Written as DNA, the CDR3 is TGTGCCAGCAGCGTAGCTGGGGGGACCTCGGCAGATACGCAGTATTTT. It translates to CASSVAGGTSADTQYF.

Here the CDR3 DNA reads TGTGCCAGCAGCTTGGAGAACAACCCATCGCATGGCTACACCTTC. This translates into CASSLENNPSHGYTF. This chain uses TRBV5-5 with TRBJ1-2; no firm D call. This CDR3 spans 15 amino acids. Germline CDR1 reads SGHKS; CDR2 reads YYEKEE (reference sequence). V was trimmed by 0 bases and J by 6 bases, leaving 15 bases between them.

The chain employs TRBV3-1 (or the pseudogene TRBV3-2) and TRBJ2-1; 9 bases match TRBD1. J gave up 5 bases and V 4 bases, and 3 bases lay outside the gene matches. CDR1 LGHDT and CDR2 YNNKEL come from the germline V gene (reference sequence). The CDR3 runs 14 residues. This chain's CDR3 is CASSRDRAHNEQFF. The CDR3 DNA sequence: TGTGCCAGCAGCCGGGACAGGGCTCACAATGAGCAGTTCTTC.

The CDR3 reads CASSSGAARRSPLHF. The CDR3 DNA sequence: TGTGCCAGCAGCTCAGGGGCCGCAAGGCGGTCACCCCTCCACTTT. The chain couples TRBV28 to TRBJ1-6; a weak D match, TRBD1 (6 bases). The germline gives CDR1 MDHEN, CDR2 SYDVKM. This CDR3 comprises 15 residues. The ends were cut back, 6 bases at V and 10 bases at J, with 19 bases in the middle.

This chain joins TRBV7-8 and TRBJ2-7; TRBD2 matches at 14 bases. The CDR3 is 16 residues long. Germline values: CDR1 SGHVS, CDR2 FQNEAQ. V trimming: 5 bases; J trimming: 7 bases; junction bases outside the gene matches: 10. CDR3 protein: CASSPRLAGGQYEQYF. CDR3 in DNA: TGTGCCAGCAGCCCCCGACTAGCGGGGGGGCAATATGAGCAGTACTTC.

The genes are TRBV6-5 and TRBJ2-3; weak D call: TRBD2 (6 bases). The CDR3 extends over 12 amino acids. The V end was cut by 5 bases, the J end by 6 bases, with 9 bases between. The germline CDR1 and CDR2 sequences are MNHEY and SVGAGI. The CDR3 region has the DNA TGTGCCAGCAGTCGGGACTCTGATACGCAGTATTTT. Residues: CASSRDSDTQYF.

The chain combines TRBV7-8 with TRBJ2-1; 9 nucleotides agree with TRBD1. The J segment lost 4 bases and the V segment lost 5 bases, leaving 9 bases of the junction unmatched. CDR3 length equals 16 residues. Germline CDR1 reads SGHVS; CDR2 reads FQNEAQ. Here the CDR3 reads CASSQNSGTGYNEQFF. CDR3 DNA: TGTGCCAGCAGCCAAAACTCCGGGACAGGGTACAATGAGCAGTTCTTC.

This clone turned up a few times. This chain connects TRBV19 to TRBJ2-1, with 14 bases aligning to TRBD2. The junction had 3 bases not matched to a gene; V was cut back by 1 base and J by 7 bases. This CDR3 region has 16 residues. Germline loops: CDR1 LNHDA, CDR2 SQIVND (reference sequence). This chain's CDR3 is CASSIVGLAGGNEQFF. The CDR3, as DNA: TGTGCCAGTAGTATAGTAGGACTAGCGGGAGGAAATGAGCAGTTCTTC.

V and J are TRBV10-3 and TRBJ1-1, with a weak D call TRBD1 (5 bases). V gave up 6 bases and J gave up 7 bases, with 12 bases separating them. The germline V gene has CDR1 ENHRY and CDR2 SYGVKD. The CDR3 length is 12 residues. In DNA form, the CDR3 reads TGTGCCATCAGCTTCACGGACAATGAAGCTTTCTTT. Translated, it gives CAISFTDNEAFF.

J is TRBJ2-4 and V is TRBV19; perhaps TRBD2 as D (5 bases). Trimming removed 4 bases at V and 6 bases at J, with 13 bases between. Per the germline V gene, CDR1 is LNHDA and CDR2 is SQIVND (reference sequence). This CDR3 region has 14 residues. The CDR3: CASSSGGTPNIQYF. The CDR3 DNA sequence: TGTGCCAGTAGTAGCGGAGGAACCCCAAACATTCAGTACTTC.

CDR3 amino acids: CASSQHPGGNSPLHF. CDR3 coding DNA: TGTGCCAGCAGCCAACACCCAGGGGGCAATTCACCCCTCCACTTT. This chain connects TRBV3-1 (or the pseudogene TRBV3-2) to TRBJ1-6, with 8 bases matching TRBD1. The trim removed 2 bases at V and 7 bases at J, leaving 4 bases unmatched. The CDR3 spans 15 residues. Per germline, CDR1 LGHDT and CDR2 YNNKEL (reference sequence).

This clone has just a few counts. The chain carries TRBV3-1 (or the pseudogene TRBV3-2) and TRBJ2-3, with 8 nucleotides matching TRBD2. The CDR3 is made up of 16 amino acids. Losses at the gene ends were 1 base for V and 0 bases for J; bases not matched to a gene: 3. The germline V gene encodes CDR1 LGHDT and CDR2 YNNKEL (reference sequence). The DNA for the CDR3 is TGTGCCAGCAGCCAAGCGAGCGGGAGTAGCACAGATACGCAGTATTTT. It encodes CASSQASGSSTDTQYF.

This chain connects TRBV29-1 to TRBJ2-1; D gene ambiguous. Germline V gene data show CDR1 as SQVTM and CDR2 as ANQGSEA. The CDR3 covers 12 residues. V lost 4 bases, J lost 9 bases, and 13 bases lay in between. The CDR3 sequence is CSVVPLSGEQFF. The CDR3 bases are TGCAGCGTTGTTCCCCTCTCGGGTGAGCAGTTCTTC.

The V call is TRBV10-3, the J call TRBJ2-5; 11 bases line up with TRBD2. The CDR3 has 15 amino acids. Unmatched junction bases numbered 2, after V lost 2 bases and J lost 3 bases. Germline-derived CDR1 and CDR2 are ENHRY and SYGVKD. CDR3 DNA: TGTGCCATCAGTGAGCCGGGACTAGCGGAAGAGACCCAGTACTTC. This encodes CAISEPGLAEETQYF.

The chain employs TRBV7-9 and TRBJ1-2; 7 nucleotides agree with TRBD1. CDR1 is SEHNR, CDR2 FQNEAQ, per germline (reference sequence). This CDR3 has 14 amino acids. V was clipped by 9 bases and J by 3 bases; unmatched bases: 10. The CDR3 spells CASLKTTGDYGYTF. CDR3 in DNA: TGTGCCAGTCTAAAAACTACAGGGGACTATGGCTACACCTTC.

This chain uses TRBV15 with TRBJ2-3; 9 bases fit TRBD2. Unmatched junction bases numbered 6, after V lost 0 bases and J lost 2 bases. This CDR3 is 17 amino acids long. CDR1 and CDR2 (germline): LNHNV, YYDKDF (reference sequence). The CDR3 spells CATSRDRRLAATDTQYF. The CDR3 DNA reads as TGTGCCACCAGCAGAGATAGGCGACTAGCGGCCACAGATACGCAGTATTTT.

The chain links TRBV3-1 (or the pseudogene TRBV3-2) to TRBJ1-2; TRBD1 matches at 7 bases. V was pared by 1 base and J by 4 bases, with 6 bases of the junction left unmatched. Germline CDR1 is LGHDT and CDR2 is YNNKEL (reference sequence). The length of the CDR3 is 15 residues. CDR3 residues: CASSQVPGGTYGYTF. The CDR3 DNA follows: TGTGCCAGCAGCCAAGTGCCAGGGGGAACCTATGGCTACACCTTC.